Following are 6 T cell receptor beta chains from one sample sequenced in a study of T-cell reconstitution after alpha-beta-depleted transplantation in children. TCRbeta library preparation incorporated unique molecular identifiers. TCRdb itself ran the PCR reads through MiXCR, one entry per CDR3 protein. The table has around 200,000 distinct CDR3 sequences, under 9.5% seen once; the top ten hold less than 8%. The sequenced sample was PBMCs from the stem cell graft donor, obtained from the stem cell graft. The receptors were sampled from a human donor who donated a stem cell graft to a child with acute lymphoblastic leukemia.

This clonotype was seen at least ten times. This chain joins TRBV5-1 and TRBJ1-6; possibly TRBD1 for D (5 bases). This CDR3 contains 14 residues. CDR1 and CDR2 from the germline V gene are SGHRS and YFSETQ. With 5 bases removed from V and 7 bases from J, the gap between germline ends came to 13 bases. The CDR3 loop reads CASRGRLTNSPLHF. CDR3 sequence (DNA): TGCGCCAGCAGGGGACGGCTTACCAATTCACCCCTCCACTTT. Filled out from reference TRBV5-1 and TRBJ1-6, the complete variable domain reads KAGVTQTPRYLIKTRGQQVTLSCSPISGHRSVSWYQQTPGQGLQFLFEYFSETQRNKGNFPGRFSGRQFSNSRSEMNVSTLELGDSALYLCASRGRLTNSPLHFGNGTRLTVT.

In its sample, this clonotype was seen a few times. The chain couples TRBV7-8 to TRBJ1-5; D is possibly TRBD1 (5 bases). CDR1 is SGHVS, CDR2 FQNEAQ, per germline. The CDR3 extends over 16 amino acids. Trimming stripped 2 bases from V and 1 base from J, with 12 bases between. The CDR3 sequence is CASSLLLGPSNQPQHF. As DNA, the CDR3 is TGTGCCAGCAGCTTACTACTGGGGCCAAGCAATCAGCCCCAGCATTTT.

This clonotype has a count of ten or more. The chain combines TRBV7-9 with TRBJ1-1, with D perhaps matching TRBD1 (5 bases). The CDR3 contains 14 residues. V gave up 5 bases and J gave up 3 bases, with 13 bases separating them. Germline loops: CDR1 SEHNR, CDR2 FQNEAQ (reference sequence). CDR3: CASSIRDADTEAFF. CDR3 DNA: TGTGCCAGCAGCATCAGGGATGCGGACACTGAAGCTTTCTTT.

In its sample, this clonotype was seen many times. The chain recombines TRBV5-5 with TRBJ2-2; 7 positions agree with TRBD1. This CDR3 contains 16 residues. With 1 base clipped from V and 2 bases from J, the junction kept 5 bases outside the gene matches. Germline loops: CDR1 SGHKS, CDR2 YYEKEE (reference sequence). CDR3 residues: CASSLRGGPNTGELFF. CDR3 bases: TGTGCCAGCAGCTTGAGAGGGGGCCCTAACACCGGGGAGCTGTTTTTT.

The rearrangement links TRBV6-2 or TRBV6-3 to TRBJ2-1, with D maybe TRBD2 (5 bases). The germline CDR1 and CDR2 sequences are MNHEY and SVGEGT. Trimming took 1 base from V and 6 from J, leaving 13 bases between them. The CDR3 runs to 15 residues. CDR3 bases: TGTGCCAGCAGTTACTACAGCGGCAATACCAATGAGCAGTTCTTC. Its protein product is CASSYYSGNTNEQFF.

As regards this clonotype: At one of its ends the junction is not consistent with the germline gene, which may arise from a read error. The chain couples TRBV6-1 to TRBJ2-6; 7 positions agree with TRBD1. CDR1 is MNHNS and CDR2 is SASEGT in the germline V gene. This CDR3 has 19 residues. Written as DNA, the CDR3 is TGTGCCAGCACCCTTTTGACAGGGCTTGGGCGCTCTGGGGCCTACGTCCTGACTTTC. Translating gives CASTLLTGLGRSGAYVLTF.